A selection of T cell receptor beta chains follows, all from one sample in a study of control samples from healthy donors and cancer patients. Some clones are missing from TCRdb's copy, which holds only in-frame ones; the method was immunoSEQ multiplex PCR. The table includes about 140,000 clones, about 89% detected once. Sequences were obtained from blood. The receptor set was obtained from a man aged 18 to 29 in good health. CDR3s include the opening cysteine and the closing phenylalanine or tryptophan. The D gene is left open where the match is weak.

>TRBD2|TRBV18|TRBJ2-1
TGTGCCAGCTCACCACCCCTTGGGACTAGCGGGGGAAATGAGCAGTTCTTC
CASSPPLGTSGGNEQFF
>NA|TRBV28|TRBJ2-2
TGTGCCAGCAGTTTACACAACACCGGGGAGCTGTTTTTT
CASSLHNTGELFF
>NA|TRBV6-2/TRBV6-3|TRBJ1-1
TGTGCCAGCAGTTATTTGGGGCCTCGGAACACTGAAGCTTTCTTT
CASSYLGPRNTEAFF
>NA|TRBV6-2/TRBV6-3|TRBJ1-2
TGTGCCAGCAGTGAGGGTAACTATGGCTACACCTTC
CASSEGNYGYTF
>TRBD2|TRBV3-1/TRBV3-2|TRBJ2-2
TGTGCCAGCAGCCAAGCCCAGCGGGGATATATCGGGGAGCTGTTTTTT
CASSQAQRGYIGELFF
>TRBD2|TRBV29-1|TRBJ2-1
TGCAGCGTTTTAGCGGGGGCCTCCTACAATGAGCAGTTCTTC
CSVLAGASYNEQFF
>TRBD1|TRBV25-1|TRBJ1-1
TGTGCCAGCAGTCAGAGCAGGGGGCTGTCGAACACTGAAGCTTTCTTT
CASSQSRGLSNTEAFF
>TRBD2|TRBV29-1|TRBJ2-1
TGCAGCGTCCAAGCGGGGGGGCTTTGGGAGCAGTTCTTC
CSVQAGGLWEQFF
>NA|TRBV5-5|TRBJ2-7
TGTGCCAGCAGCTCGACCCAGGGGGGGTACGGGCAGTACTTC
CASSSTQGGYGQYF
>NA|TRBV4-3|TRBJ2-6
TGCGCCAGCAGCCGGAGCTCTGGGGCCAACGTCCTGACTTTC
CASSRSSGANVLTF
>TRBD2|TRBV11-1|TRBJ2-1
TGTGCCAGCAGCCACCCCGGACTAGCGGGGAGCAATGAGCAGTTCTTC
CASSHPGLAGSNEQFF
>NA|TRBV11-2|TRBJ1-2
TGTGCCAGCAGCCCATCGCCCTATGGCTACACCTTC
CASSPSPYGYTF